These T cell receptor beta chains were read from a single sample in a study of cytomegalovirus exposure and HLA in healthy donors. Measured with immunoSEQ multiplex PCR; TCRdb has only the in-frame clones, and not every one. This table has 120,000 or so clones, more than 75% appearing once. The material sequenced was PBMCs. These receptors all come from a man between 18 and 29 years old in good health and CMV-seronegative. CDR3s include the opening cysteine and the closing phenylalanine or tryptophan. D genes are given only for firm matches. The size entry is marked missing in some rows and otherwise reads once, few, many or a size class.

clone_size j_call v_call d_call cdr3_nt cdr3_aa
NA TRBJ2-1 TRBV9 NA TGTGCCAGCAGCGTTGGAGGGGGGGCAAATGAGCAGTTCTTC CASSVGGGANEQFF
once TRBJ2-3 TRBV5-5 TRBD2 TGTGCCAGCAGCTATACTAGCGGGGGGGCCGCGGATACGCAGTATTTT CASSYTSGGAADTQYF
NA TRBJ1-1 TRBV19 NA TGTGCCAGTAGTATTGTTCAGGGGAACACTGAAGCTTTCTTT CASSIVQGNTEAFF
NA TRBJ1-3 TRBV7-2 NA TGTGCCAGCAGCTTAGAGTCCTTCATTAGCTCTGGAAACACCATATATTTT CASSLESFISSGNTIYF
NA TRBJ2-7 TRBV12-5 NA TGTGCTAGTGGCCGGGGAGGGACACAGGACCACGAGCAGTACTTC CASGRGGTQDHEQYF
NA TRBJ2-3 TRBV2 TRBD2 TGTGCCAGCAGAAGCGGGGTGCCAGATACGCAGTATTTT CASRSGVPDTQYF
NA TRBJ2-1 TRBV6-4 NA TGTGCCAGCAGTGACAGGAGGGGGCTCTCCCACAATGAGCAGTTCTTC CASSDRRGLSHNEQFF
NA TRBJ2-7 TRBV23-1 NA TGCGCCAGCAGTCCCCTGATCCCCCGGGACACCCAAACATACGAGCAGTACTTC CASSPLIPRDTQTYEQYF
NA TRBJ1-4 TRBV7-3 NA TGTGCCAGCAGCCCAACGGGAAGAAAGAATGAAAAACTGTTTTTT CASSPTGRKNEKLFF
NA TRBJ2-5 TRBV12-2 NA TGTGCAAGTCGCCCGGGACAAAAGACGGAGACCCAGTACTTC CASRPGQKTETQYF
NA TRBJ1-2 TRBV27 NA TGTGCCAGCAGTTTGGTAGGGGGTTACTATGGCTACACCTTC CASSLVGGYYGYTF
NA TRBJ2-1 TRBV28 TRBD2 TGTGCCAGCAGTTTAAGCGGCGGGGGGACTTACAATGAGCAGTTCTTC CASSLSGGGTYNEQFF
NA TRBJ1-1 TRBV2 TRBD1 TGTGCCAGCGGACAGGGGACGATGAACACTGAAGCTTTCTTT CASGQGTMNTEAFF
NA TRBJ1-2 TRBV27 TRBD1 TGTGCCAGCAGTTTACAGGGGGCGTCCTATGGCTACACCTTC CASSLQGASYGYTF
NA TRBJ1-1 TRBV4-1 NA TGCGCCAGCAGCCAAGATGGACGGGGGAACACTGAAGCTTTCTTT CASSQDGRGNTEAFF
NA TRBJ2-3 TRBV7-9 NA TGTGCCAGCAGTGTCGACAGTGCGATCGGCACAGATACGCAGTATTTT CASSVDSAIGTDTQYF
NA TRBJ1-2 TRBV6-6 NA TGTGCCAGCAGTCCCCCGAACGAGCACTATGGCTACACCTTC CASSPPNEHYGYTF
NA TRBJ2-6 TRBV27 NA TGTGCCAGCAGCCGATCGACAGCAAGTCGAACTTCTGGGGCCAACGTCCTGACTTTC CASSRSTASRTSGANVLTF
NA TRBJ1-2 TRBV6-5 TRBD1 TGTGCCAGCAGAGGGGACAGACTCTATGGCTACACCTTC CASRGDRLYGYTF
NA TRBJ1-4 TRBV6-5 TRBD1 TGTGCCAGCAGTAAAAGACAGGGGGTTTATGAAAGACTGTTTTTT CASSKRQGVYERLFF
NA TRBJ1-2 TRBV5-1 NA TGCGCCAGCAGCTTTGAGGATTCCTATGGCTACACCTTC CASSFEDSYGYTF
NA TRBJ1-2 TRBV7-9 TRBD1 TGTGCCAGCAGCCCCCCAGTACGACAGGGGGCTAACTATGGCTACACCTTC CASSPPVRQGANYGYTF
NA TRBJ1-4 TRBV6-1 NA TGTGCCAGCAGGACAGGAGGCACTAATGAAAAACTGTTTTTT CASRTGGTNEKLFF
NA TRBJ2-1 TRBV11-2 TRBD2 TGTGCCAGCAGCCTTACTAGCGGGGCCTACAATGAGCAGTTCTTC CASSLTSGAYNEQFF
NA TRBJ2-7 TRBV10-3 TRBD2 TGTGCCATCAGTTCGGGCGGGGGGCCCTACGAGCAGTACTTC CAISSGGGPYEQYF
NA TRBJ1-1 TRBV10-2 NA TGCGCCAGCAGTGCCCCTTTCACTGAAGCTTTCTTT CASSAPFTEAFF
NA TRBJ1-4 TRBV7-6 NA TGTGCCAGCAGTTTAGGGGCAGAAAAACTGTTTTTT CASSLGAEKLFF
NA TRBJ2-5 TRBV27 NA TGTGCCAGCAGTTTTATCTCGGGGGGCTCAGAGACCCAGTACTTC CASSFISGGSETQYF
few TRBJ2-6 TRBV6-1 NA TGTGCCAGCAGTGAACTCTCTGGGGCCAACGTCCTGACTTTC CASSELSGANVLTF
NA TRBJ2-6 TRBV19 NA TGTGCCAGTGCTCCGGGGTTCTCTGGGGCCAACGTCCTGACTTTC CASAPGFSGANVLTF
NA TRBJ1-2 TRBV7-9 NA TGTGCCAGCAGCTTAGGTACAGTTGGAAACTATGGCTACACCTTC CASSLGTVGNYGYTF
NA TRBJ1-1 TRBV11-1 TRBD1 TGTGCCAGCAGCACCGGACAGGGGAAAAACACTGAAGCTTTCTTT CASSTGQGKNTEAFF
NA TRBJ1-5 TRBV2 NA TGTGCCAGCAGAGACAGCTTCCTCAATCAGCCCCAGCATTTT CASRDSFLNQPQHF
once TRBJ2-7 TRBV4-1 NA TGCGCCAGCAGCCAGACAGGAGGTACCTACGAGCAGTACTTC CASSQTGGTYEQYF
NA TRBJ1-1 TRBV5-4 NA TGTGCCAGCAGCGAACAGGGATACACTGAAGCTTTCTTT CASSEQGYTEAFF
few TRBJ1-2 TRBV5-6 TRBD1 TGTGCCAGCAGATCGCTAGCCGGACAGGGGGGCGGCTACACCTTC CASRSLAGQGGGYTF
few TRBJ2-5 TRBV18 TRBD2 TGTGCCAGCTCCCCGACTAGCGGTACAGCGAGGAAGACCCAGTACTTC CASSPTSGTARKTQYF
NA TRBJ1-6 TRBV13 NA TGTGCCAGCAGCTTAGGCCGAGGAAATTCACCCCTCCACTTT CASSLGRGNSPLHF
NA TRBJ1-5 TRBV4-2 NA TGTGCCAGCAGCCAAGAGTGGATCGAGGGGGTAAGCAATCAGCCCCAGCATTTT CASSQEWIEGVSNQPQHF
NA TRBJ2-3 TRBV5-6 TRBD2 TGTGCCAGCAGCTCCGCCCTAAGCGGGGGGGAGAGCACAGATACGCAGTATTTT CASSSALSGGESTDTQYF
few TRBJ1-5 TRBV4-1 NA TGCGCCAGCAGCCCCGAACCGGGGGGGAATCAGCCCCAGCATTTT CASSPEPGGNQPQHF
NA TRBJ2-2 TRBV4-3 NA TGCGCCAGCAGCCAAGTTCCCACCGGACATGCGGACACCGGGGAGCTGTTTTTT CASSQVPTGHADTGELFF
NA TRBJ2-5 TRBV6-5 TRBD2 TGTGCCAGCAGTTACTTCCCTAGCGGGTCAGAGACCCAGTACTTC CASSYFPSGSETQYF